One and the same sample provided the 3 T cell receptor beta chains below, sequenced in a study of blood T cell repertoires in COVID-19. Produced via immunoSEQ multiplex PCR; TCRdb's table is partial and in-frame only. The table has about 76,000 clones, around 88% seen once. Sequenced material: peripheral blood. Receptor source: a man aged 25-40 years with acute or convalescent COVID-19.

V and J are TRBV5-6 and TRBJ2-1; 10 bases line up with TRBD2. CDR3 length: 17 amino acids. CDR1 is SGHDT and CDR2 is YYEEEE in the germline V gene. The V segment lost 0 bases and the J segment 0 bases; nucleotides outside the gene matches: 3. CDR3 nucleotide sequence: TGTGCCAGCAGCTTGGTAGCGGGAGGCTCCTCCTACAATGAGCAGTTCTTC. Protein product: CASSLVAGGSSYNEQFF. Full variable domain (remainder filled in from reference TRBV5-6 and TRBJ2-1): DAGVTQSPTHLIKTRGQQVTLRCSPKSGHDTVSWYQQALGQGPQFIFQYYEEEERQRGNFPDRFSGHQFPNYSSELNVNALLLGDSALYLCASSLVAGGSSYNEQFFGPGTRLTVL.

The rearrangement joins TRBV4-1 to TRBJ2-2; 12 nucleotides align to TRBD2. This CDR3 comprises 16 residues. The germline CDR1 and CDR2 sequences are MGHRA and YSYEKL. V shed 3 bases and J 5 bases; nucleotides not matched to a gene: 4. In DNA form, the CDR3 reads TGCGCCAGCAGCCAGGCTAGCGGGAGGGGGACCGGGGAGCTGTTTTTT. Its translation is CASSQASGRGTGELFF.

The CDR3 reads CASSLWRGQSGANVLTF. DNA of the CDR3: TGCGCCAGCAGCTTGTGGAGGGGGCAATCTGGGGCCAACGTCCTGACTTTC. This chain connects TRBV5-1 to TRBJ2-6; TRBD1 is a possible D gene (7 bases). CDR1 and CDR2 (germline): SGHRS, YFSETQ. The CDR3 has 17 residues. V shed 1 base and J shed 1 base, with 12 bases lying between them.